This T cell receptor (beta chain) was retrieved from a study of T cells in Graves' hyperthyroidism and ophthalmopathy. Authors of the study amplified TCR beta CDR3 regions from RNA transcripts. RT-PCR in the first round (using the HTBI primer set) targeted the TCR CDR3. TCRdb used MiXCR to reprocess the multiplex PCR reads, holding one entry per CDR3 protein. The sample lists about 560,000 distinct CDR3 sequences, 16% occurring once. The V gene's germline CDR1 is KGHDR and CDR2 SFDVKD. The V and J ends lost 8 bases and 8 bases respectively, with 24 bases between them. This CDR3 has 15 amino acids. This clonotype turned up a few times.

What was sequenced was blood. The clonotype comes from a woman younger than 35 with Graves' hyperthyroidism. The rearrangement uses TRBV24-1 and TRBJ2-7, with D perhaps given as TRBD1 or TRBD2 (5 bases each). The CDR3 protein is CATKPDRLQDEQQYF. CDR3 sequence (DNA): TGTGCCACCAAACCCGACAGACTACAAGACGAGCAGCAGTACTTC.